This paragraph covers one T cell receptor (beta chain) sequence. Its antigen remains unidentified. Nothing much larger sits one base from this clone, and base qualities are not available. V ends up 5 bases short and J 3 bases short, with an unmatched junction base count of 9. Looking up the germline V gene yields CDR1 SGHDN and CDR2 FVKESK. The CDR3 contains 16 residues, cysteine and phenylalanine counted. The DNA shown is the 48-base CDR3, in frame from base 1. The data were taken from a study of CD8 T cells in Susac syndrome (dated by TCRdb to the late 2010s). Concerning the study at large: Of the Susac syndrome patients who were sequenced, more than five had clinically active disease and eight or nine were in clinical remission. At blood withdrawal, Susac syndrome patients were either therapy-naive, taking corticosteroids (in some cases with IVIg as well), or taking IVIg alone. The study used repertoire sequencing to test whether antigen drove CD8+ T cell activation and differentiation in Susac syndrome.

High-throughput TCR beta sequencing profiled peripheral blood CD8+ and CD4+ T cells from healthy donors, Susac syndrome patients and multiple sclerosis patients. Susac syndrome patients met recently defined diagnostic criteria for definite or probable disease. Bulk CD8+ and CD4+ T cells were purified by magnetic negative isolation, whereas CD8+ TEMRA cells were enriched by FACS. Blood was drawn into EDTA tubes, processed within 24 hours, and PBMCs were isolated by density gradient centrifugation. PBMCs intended for TCR sequencing were cryopreserved in liquid nitrogen and thawed later in a water bath at 37 degrees C. Purity of sorted or isolated CD4+, CD8+ and CD8+ TEMRA cells was at least 90%. RNA was extracted with the RNeasy kit and roughly 0.45 to 1 ug was reverse transcribed using random hexamers. The immunoSEQ multiplex PCR assay, covering 54 Vbeta and 13 Jbeta segments, was used to amplify TCR beta CDR3 regions. Bias from PCR amplification was corrected by using a synthetic template baseline for primer optimization and for computational correction. From the authors' description of their analysis: Reads were annotated to V, D and J genes per IMGT and analyzed with immunoSEQ Analyzer, keeping only productive sequences. Clonality was calculated as one minus the Shannon entropy normalized by log2 of the number of productive unique sequences. For each patient and control, public and private clones were evaluated among the 100 most prevalent clones. Susac-specific clones were defined as absent from healthy and MS cohorts, around 980 published viral clones and other ImmuneACCESS disease sequences. Clones were called with MiXCR by TCRdb after fastp trimmed the public reads at Q25, and only in-frame beta chains were retained. Rows are combined by CDR3 protein, so each entry shows the most common genes and DNA. The V and J calls were determined by TCRdb, not by the authors. This sample lists over 130,000 distinct CDR3 sequences; 85% to 95% were detected once. The top ten hold 0.13% to 0.15% of the sample.

Summary of the overall study and its limitations: The TCR sequencing and HLA analysis was acknowledged to have included a relatively small number of individuals. In the CD4+ T cell repertoire of Susac syndrome patients, clonal expansion was not detected.

Sequencing was done on a sample of CD4+ T cells from PBMCs. The sequence joins TRBV14 to TRBJ2-1; TRBD1 fits 8 bases in the junction. The TCR was taken from a human donor with Susac syndrome. The CDR3 protein: CASSWKDRAIYNEQFF. The DNA sequence is TGTGCCAGCAGCTGGAAGGACAGGGCAATCTACAATGAGCAGTTCTTC.